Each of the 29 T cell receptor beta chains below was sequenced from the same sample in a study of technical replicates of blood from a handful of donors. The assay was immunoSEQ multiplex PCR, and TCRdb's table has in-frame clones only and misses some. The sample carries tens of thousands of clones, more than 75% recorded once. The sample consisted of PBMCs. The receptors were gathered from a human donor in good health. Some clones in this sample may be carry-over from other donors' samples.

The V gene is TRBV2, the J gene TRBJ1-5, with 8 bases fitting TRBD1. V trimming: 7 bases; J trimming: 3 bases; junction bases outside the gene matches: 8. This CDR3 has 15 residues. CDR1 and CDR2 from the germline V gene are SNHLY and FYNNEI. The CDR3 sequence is CASKVDRVPNQPQHF. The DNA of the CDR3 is TGTGCCAGCAAGGTGGACAGGGTTCCCAATCAGCCCCAGCATTTT.

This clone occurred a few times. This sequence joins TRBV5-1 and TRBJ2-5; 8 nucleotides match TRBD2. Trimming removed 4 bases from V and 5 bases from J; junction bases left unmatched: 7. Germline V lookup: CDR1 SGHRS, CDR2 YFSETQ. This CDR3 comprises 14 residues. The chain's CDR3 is CASSPSGRGETQYF. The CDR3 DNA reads TGCGCCAGCAGCCCCAGCGGGAGAGGGGAGACCCAGTACTTC.

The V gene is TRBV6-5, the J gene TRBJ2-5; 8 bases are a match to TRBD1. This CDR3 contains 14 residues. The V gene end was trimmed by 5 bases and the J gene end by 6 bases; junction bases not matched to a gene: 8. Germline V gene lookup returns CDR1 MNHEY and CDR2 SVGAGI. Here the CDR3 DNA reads TGTGCCAGCAGTCCCGGACAGGGCGTGAAGACCCAGTACTTC. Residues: CASSPGQGVKTQYF.

CDR3 nucleotides: TGTGCCAGCAGCTCCCGGGGGTACAATGAGCAGTTCTTC. This encodes CASSSRGYNEQFF. V is TRBV6-5 and J is TRBJ2-1, with a weak D call TRBD2 (6 bases). V shed 6 bases and J shed 4 bases, with 10 bases lying between them. CDR1 and CDR2 from the germline V gene are MNHEY and SVGAGI. CDR3 length equals 13 residues.

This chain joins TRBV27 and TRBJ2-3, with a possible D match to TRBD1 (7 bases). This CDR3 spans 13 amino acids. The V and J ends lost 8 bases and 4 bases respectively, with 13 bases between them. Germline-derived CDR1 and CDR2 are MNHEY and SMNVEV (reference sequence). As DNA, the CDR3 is TGTGCCAGCGCAGGGGGGCTCGCAGATACGCAGTATTTT. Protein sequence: CASAGGLADTQYF.

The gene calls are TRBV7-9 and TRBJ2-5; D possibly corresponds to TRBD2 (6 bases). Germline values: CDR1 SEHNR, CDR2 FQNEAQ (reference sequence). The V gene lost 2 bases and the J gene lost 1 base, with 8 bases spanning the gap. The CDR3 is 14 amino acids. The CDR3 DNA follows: TGTGCCAGCAGCTTATATAGCGGCCAAGAGACCCAGTACTTC. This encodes CASSLYSGQETQYF.

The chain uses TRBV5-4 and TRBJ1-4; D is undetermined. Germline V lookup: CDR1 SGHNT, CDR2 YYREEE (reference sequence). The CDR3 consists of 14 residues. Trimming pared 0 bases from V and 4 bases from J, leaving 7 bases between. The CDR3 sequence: CASSLDPFNEKLFF. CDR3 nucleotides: TGTGCCAGCAGCTTGGATCCGTTTAATGAAAAACTGTTTTTT.

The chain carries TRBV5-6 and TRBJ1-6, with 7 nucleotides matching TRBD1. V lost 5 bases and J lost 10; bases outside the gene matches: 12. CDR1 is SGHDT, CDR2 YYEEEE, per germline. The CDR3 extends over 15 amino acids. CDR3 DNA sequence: TGTGCCAGCAGACCTACGACAGGGAAGTACTCACCCCTCCACTTT. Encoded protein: CASRPTTGKYSPLHF.

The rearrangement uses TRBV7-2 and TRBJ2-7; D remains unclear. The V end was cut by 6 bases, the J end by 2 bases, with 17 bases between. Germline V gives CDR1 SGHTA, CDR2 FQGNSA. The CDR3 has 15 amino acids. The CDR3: CASREQPVGAYEQYF. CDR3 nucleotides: TGTGCCAGCAGGGAACAACCTGTCGGAGCCTACGAGCAGTACTTC.

CDR3 amino acids: CASSFYGQEVEAFF. For the CDR3, the DNA is TGTGCCAGCAGCTTTTATGGTCAGGAAGTTGAAGCTTTCTTT. The chain links TRBV7-9 to TRBJ1-1; no firm D call. Trimming removed 3 bases from V and 7 bases from J, with 15 bases in between. Germline V gene lookup returns CDR1 SEHNR and CDR2 FQNEAQ (reference sequence). This CDR3 region has 14 residues.

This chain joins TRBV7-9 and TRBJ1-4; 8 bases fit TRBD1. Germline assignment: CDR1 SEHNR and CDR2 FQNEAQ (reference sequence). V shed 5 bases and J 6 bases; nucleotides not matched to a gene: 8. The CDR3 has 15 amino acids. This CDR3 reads CASSRRTGRDEKLFF. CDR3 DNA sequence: TGTGCCAGCAGCAGGAGGACAGGGAGGGATGAAAAACTGTTTTTT.

The CDR3 nucleotides are TGTGCCAGACAAAACCAGGGGTTTAGTGGAAACACCATATATTTT. Translating gives CARQNQGFSGNTIYF. The genes are TRBV6-9 and TRBJ1-3, with D maybe TRBD1 (6 bases). CDR1 and CDR2 (germline): MNHGY, SVAAGI. V was shortened by 9 bases and J by 3 bases, with 18 bases between the two germline ends. This CDR3 spans 15 amino acids.

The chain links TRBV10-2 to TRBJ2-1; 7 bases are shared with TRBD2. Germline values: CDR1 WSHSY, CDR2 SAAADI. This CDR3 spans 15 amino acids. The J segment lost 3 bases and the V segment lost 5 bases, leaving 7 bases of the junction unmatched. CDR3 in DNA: TGCGCCAGCAGTAAAGCGGGAAGTAGCTACAATGAGCAGTTCTTC. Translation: CASSKAGSSYNEQFF.

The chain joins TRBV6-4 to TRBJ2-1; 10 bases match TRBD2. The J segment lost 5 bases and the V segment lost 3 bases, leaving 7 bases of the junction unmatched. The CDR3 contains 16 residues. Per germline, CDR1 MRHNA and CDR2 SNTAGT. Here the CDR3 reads CASSDGPAGGNNEQFF. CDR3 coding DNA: TGTGCCAGCAGTGATGGCCCAGCGGGGGGGAACAATGAGCAGTTCTTC.

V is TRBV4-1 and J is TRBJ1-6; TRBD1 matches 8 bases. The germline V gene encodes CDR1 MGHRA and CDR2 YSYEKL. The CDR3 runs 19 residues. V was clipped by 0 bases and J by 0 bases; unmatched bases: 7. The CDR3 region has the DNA TGCGCCAGCAGCCAAGAAGGAGGACAGGGAGCCTCCTATAATTCACCCCTCCACTTT. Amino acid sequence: CASSQEGGQGASYNSPLHF.

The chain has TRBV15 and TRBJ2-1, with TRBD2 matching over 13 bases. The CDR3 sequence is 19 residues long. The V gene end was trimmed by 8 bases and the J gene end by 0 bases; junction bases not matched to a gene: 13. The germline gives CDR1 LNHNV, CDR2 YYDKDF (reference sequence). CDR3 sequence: CATDRGTSGIHSSYNEQFF. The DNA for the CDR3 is TGTGCCACCGACCGCGGGACTAGCGGGATACATAGCTCCTACAATGAGCAGTTCTTC.

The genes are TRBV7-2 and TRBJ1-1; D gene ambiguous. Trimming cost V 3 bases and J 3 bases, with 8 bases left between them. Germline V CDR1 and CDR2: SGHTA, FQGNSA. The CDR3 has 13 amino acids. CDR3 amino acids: CASSFEFDTEAFF. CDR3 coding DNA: TGTGCCAGCAGCTTCGAGTTCGACACTGAAGCTTTCTTT.

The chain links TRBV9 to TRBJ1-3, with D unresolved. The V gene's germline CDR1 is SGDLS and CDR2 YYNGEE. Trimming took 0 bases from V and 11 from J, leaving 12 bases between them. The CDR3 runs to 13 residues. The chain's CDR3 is CASSVASGGAIYF. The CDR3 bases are TGTGCCAGCAGCGTAGCTTCCGGAGGAGCCATATATTTT.

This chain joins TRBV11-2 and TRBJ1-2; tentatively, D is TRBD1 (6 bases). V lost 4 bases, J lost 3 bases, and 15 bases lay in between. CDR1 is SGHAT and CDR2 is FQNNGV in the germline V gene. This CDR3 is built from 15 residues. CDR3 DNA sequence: TGTGCCAGCAGCTCCCTTGCGGGGGCTCACTATGGCTACACCTTC. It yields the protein CASSSLAGAHYGYTF.

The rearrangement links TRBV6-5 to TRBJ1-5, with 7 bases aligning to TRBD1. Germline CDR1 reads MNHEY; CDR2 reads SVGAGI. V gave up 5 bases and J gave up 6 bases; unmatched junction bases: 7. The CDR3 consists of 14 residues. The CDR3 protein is CASSVQQGSQPQHF. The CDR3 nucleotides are TGTGCCAGCAGTGTCCAACAGGGGTCTCAGCCCCAGCATTTT.

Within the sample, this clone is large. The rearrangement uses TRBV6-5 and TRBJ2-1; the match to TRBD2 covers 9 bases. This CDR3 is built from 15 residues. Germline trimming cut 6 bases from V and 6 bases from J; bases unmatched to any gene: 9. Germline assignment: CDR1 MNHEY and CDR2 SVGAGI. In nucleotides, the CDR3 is TGTGCCAGCAGCCCGACCGGGACTAGCCGCAATGAGCAGTTCTTC. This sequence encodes CASSPTGTSRNEQFF.

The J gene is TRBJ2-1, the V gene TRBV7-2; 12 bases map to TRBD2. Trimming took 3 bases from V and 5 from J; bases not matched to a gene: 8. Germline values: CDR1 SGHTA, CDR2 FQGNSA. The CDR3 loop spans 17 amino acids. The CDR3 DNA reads TGTGCCAGCAGCTTCGCCCCGGCTAGCGGGAGGGACAATGAGCAGTTCTTC. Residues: CASSFAPASGRDNEQFF. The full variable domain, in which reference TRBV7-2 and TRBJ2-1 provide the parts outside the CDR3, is GAGVSQSPSNKVTEKGKDVELRCDPISGHTALYWYRQSLGQGLEFLIYFQGNSAPDKSGLPSDRFSAERTGGSVSTLTIQRTQQEDSAVYLCASSFAPASGRDNEQFFGPGTRLTVL.

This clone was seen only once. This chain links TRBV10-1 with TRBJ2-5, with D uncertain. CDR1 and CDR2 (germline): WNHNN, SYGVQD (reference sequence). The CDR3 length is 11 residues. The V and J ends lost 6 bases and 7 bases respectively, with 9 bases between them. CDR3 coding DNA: TGCGCCAGCAGAACGAGGATGACCCAGTACTTC. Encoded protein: CASRTRMTQYF.

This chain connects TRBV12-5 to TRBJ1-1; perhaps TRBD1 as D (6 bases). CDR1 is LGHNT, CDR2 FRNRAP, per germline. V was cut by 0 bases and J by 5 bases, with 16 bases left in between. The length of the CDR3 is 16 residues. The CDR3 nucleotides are TGTGCTAGTGGTTTGGTACTGGGACACCTGGGGACTGAAGCTTTCTTT. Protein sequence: CASGLVLGHLGTEAFF.

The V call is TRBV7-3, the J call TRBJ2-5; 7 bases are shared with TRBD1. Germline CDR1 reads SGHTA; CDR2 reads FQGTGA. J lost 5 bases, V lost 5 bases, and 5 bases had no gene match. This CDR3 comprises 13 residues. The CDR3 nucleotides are TGTGCCAGCAGCCGAACAGGGGTGGAGACCCAGTACTTC. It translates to CASSRTGVETQYF.

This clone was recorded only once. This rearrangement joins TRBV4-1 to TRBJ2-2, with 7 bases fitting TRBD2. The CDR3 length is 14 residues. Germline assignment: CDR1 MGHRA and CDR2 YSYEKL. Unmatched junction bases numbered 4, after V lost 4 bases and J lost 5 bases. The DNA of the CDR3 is TGCGCCAGCAGCCTAGCGGGCAGAACCGGGGAGCTGTTTTTT. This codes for CASSLAGRTGELFF.

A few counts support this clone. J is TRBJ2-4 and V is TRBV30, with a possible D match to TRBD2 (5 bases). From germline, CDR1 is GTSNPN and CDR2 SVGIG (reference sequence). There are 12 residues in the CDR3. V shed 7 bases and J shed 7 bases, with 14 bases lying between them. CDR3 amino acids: CAFAPPGNIQYF. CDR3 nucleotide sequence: TGTGCCTTTGCCCCGCCGGGGAACATTCAGTACTTC.

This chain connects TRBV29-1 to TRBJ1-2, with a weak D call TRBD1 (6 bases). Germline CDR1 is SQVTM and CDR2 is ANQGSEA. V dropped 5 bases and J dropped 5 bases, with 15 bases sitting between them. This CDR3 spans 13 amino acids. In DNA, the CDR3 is TGCAGCGTTTTCATCACAGGGCTTTATGGCTACACCTTC. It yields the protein CSVFITGLYGYTF.

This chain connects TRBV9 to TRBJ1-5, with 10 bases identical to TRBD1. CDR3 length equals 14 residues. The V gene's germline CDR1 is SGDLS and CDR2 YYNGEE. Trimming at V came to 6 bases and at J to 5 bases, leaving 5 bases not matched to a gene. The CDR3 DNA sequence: TGTGCCAGCACTCCCGGACAGGGGGATCAGCCCCAGCATTTT. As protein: CASTPGQGDQPQHF.